Described below is a single T cell receptor beta chain sequence and its context. These data originate in a study of blood T cell repertoires in COVID-19. Study as a whole: Sites across the United States, Italy and Spain contributed samples from acute and convalescent COVID-19. Sources were T cells, B-cell-depleted T cells, or PBMCs; the material itself was cDNA or gDNA.

Sequencing used immunoSEQ multiplex PCR; TCRdb keeps in-frame clones, though not all of them. The sample records roughly 220,000 clones, around 84% being singletons. The sequencing sample was made of peripheral blood. This sequence originates from a woman in her thirties or forties who had recovered from COVID-19.

The CDR3 here is CASSPRTATNEKLFF. The CDR3 DNA follows: TGTGCCAGCTCACCGCGTACTGCAACTAATGAAAAACTGTTTTTT. This chain links TRBV18 with TRBJ1-4; D remains ambiguous. The CDR3 covers 15 residues. Looked up from germline, CDR1 is KGHSH and CDR2 is LQKENI. V was pared by 3 bases and J by 0 bases, with 8 bases between.